One and the same sample provided the 14 T cell receptor beta chains below, sequenced in a study of T cell responses to AZD1222 COVID-19 vaccine. Profiled with immunoSEQ multiplex PCR; TCRdb holds only in-frame clones, not every one. This sample has about 140,000 clones, with around 94% found just once. The sequenced sample was peripheral blood, obtained 28 days after the second AZD1222 dose. Source of these receptors: an adult who received the AZD1222 COVID-19 vaccine.

The V call is TRBV7-2, the J call TRBJ2-3, with 12 bases aligning to TRBD2. With V trimmed by 5 bases and J by 4 bases, 10 bases remained unmatched. The CDR3 is 17 residues long. Per germline, CDR1 SGHTA and CDR2 FQGNSA. The CDR3 reads CASSQRTSGMRADTQYF. CDR3 coding DNA: TGTGCCAGCAGCCAGAGGACTAGCGGGATGAGGGCAGATACGCAGTATTTT.

This chain connects TRBV20-1 to TRBJ2-3; no definite D call. The length of the CDR3 is 11 residues. V was cut by 6 bases and J by 6 bases, with 10 bases left in between. Looked up from germline, CDR1 is DFQATT and CDR2 is SNEGSKA (reference sequence). The CDR3 DNA reads TGCAGTGCACCCTTCGGGGATACGCAGTATTTT. The encoded protein is CSAPFGDTQYF.

The chain links TRBV15 to TRBJ1-2; D not certain. The CDR3 is made up of 16 amino acids. Trimming cost V 0 bases and J 2 bases, with 13 bases left between them. CDR1 is LNHNV and CDR2 is YYDKDF in the germline V gene (reference sequence). The CDR3: CATSRDLRGANYGYTF. The CDR3 coding sequence is TGTGCCACCAGCAGAGATTTGCGAGGAGCCAACTATGGCTACACCTTC.

Of note for this clone: Other DNA sequences in this specimen translate into the identical CDR3. This chain uses TRBV9 with TRBJ1-1; TRBD1 matches 7 bases. CDR1 SGDLS and CDR2 YYNGEE come from the germline V gene. The CDR3 loop spans 14 amino acids. V lost 0 bases and J lost 4; bases outside the gene matches: 3. This CDR3 is CASSVGGGGTEAFF. The CDR3 nucleotides read TGTGCCAGCAGCGTAGGAGGGGGCGGCACTGAAGCTTTCTTT.

The rearrangement links TRBV6-1 to TRBJ1-1; D not certain. Germline V lookup: CDR1 MNHNS, CDR2 SASEGT. Deletions cut 3 bases from V and 5 bases from J, with 4 bases between. This CDR3 is built from 11 residues. For the CDR3, the DNA is TGTGCCAGCAGTGAGGTTACTGAAGCTTTCTTT. Protein sequence: CASSEVTEAFF.

The chain is built from TRBV9 and TRBJ1-1, with TRBD1 matching over 7 bases. This CDR3 comprises 13 residues. CDR1 is SGDLS, CDR2 YYNGEE, per germline. V was clipped by 5 bases and J by 3 bases; unmatched bases: 4. CDR3: CASSEGQYTEAFF. The CDR3 DNA is TGTGCCAGCAGTGAGGGACAGTACACTGAAGCTTTCTTT.

The chain has TRBV6-5 and TRBJ2-1; D is unclear. The CDR3 has 16 amino acids. The germline CDR1 and CDR2 sequences are MNHEY and SVGAGI. The V end was cut by 0 bases, the J end by 3 bases, with 12 bases between. DNA for the CDR3: TGTGCCAGCAGTTACTCGTCGGATTTGAACTACAATGAGCAGTTCTTC. It specifies CASSYSSDLNYNEQFF.

This chain uses TRBV18 with TRBJ1-2; D not resolved. V lost 3 bases and J lost 6, with 17 bases in between. CDR1 is KGHSH and CDR2 is LQKENI in the germline V gene. CDR3 size: 15 residues. The CDR3 DNA sequence: TGTGCCAGCTCACCTCCACTAACAAAACTGGATGGCTACACCTTC. It encodes CASSPPLTKLDGYTF. The variable domain in full, completed from reference TRBV18 and TRBJ1-2, reads NAGVMQNPRHLVRRRGQEARLRCSPMKGHSHVYWYRQLPEEGLKFMVYLQKENIIDESGMPKERFSAEFPKEGPSILRIQQVVRGDSAAYFCASSPPLTKLDGYTFGSGTRLTVV.

The rearrangement links TRBV7-9 to TRBJ2-2; D tentatively reads TRBD1 or TRBD2 (5 bases each). This CDR3 comprises 14 residues. Germline V CDR1 and CDR2: SEHNR, FQNEAQ (reference sequence). Trimming shortened V by 2 bases and J by 7 bases, and 11 bases separated the two germline ends. In nucleotides, the CDR3 is TGTGCCAGCAGCTTAAGGGGCGACTACGGGGAGCTGTTTTTT. Translating it yields CASSLRGDYGELFF.

The V and J genes are TRBV28 and TRBJ1-2; D remains unclear. Trimming shortened V by 1 base and J by 2 bases, and 5 bases separated the two germline ends. Germline CDR1 reads MDHEN; CDR2 reads SYDVKM. This CDR3 has 13 amino acids. This CDR3 is CASSLSANYGYTF. CDR3 DNA: TGTGCCAGCAGTTTATCAGCGAACTATGGCTACACCTTC.

The chain employs TRBV27 and TRBJ2-5; tentative D call: TRBD1 (5 bases). The V end was cut by 6 bases, the J end by 0 bases, with 11 bases between. Germline loops: CDR1 MNHEY, CDR2 SMNVEV (reference sequence). There are 14 residues in the CDR3. The CDR3 bases are TGTGCCAGCAGACTCCAGGGATACCAAGAGACCCAGTACTTC. The encoded protein is CASRLQGYQETQYF.

The chain has TRBV7-3 and TRBJ1-2, with D possibly matching TRBD1 (6 bases). The V and J ends lost 3 bases and 6 bases respectively, with 11 bases between them. Germline lookup yields CDR1 SGHTA and CDR2 FQGTGA. The CDR3 runs to 13 residues. The CDR3 spells CASSFLGGNGYTF. CDR3 in DNA: TGTGCCAGCAGCTTTCTGGGGGGCAATGGCTACACCTTC. The entire variable domain, with the rest obtained from reference TRBV7-3 and TRBJ1-2, is as follows: GAGVSQTPSNKVTEKGKYVELRCDPISGHTALYWYRQSLGQGPEFLIYFQGTGAADDSGLPNDRFFAVRPEGSVSTLKIQRTERGDSAVYLCASSFLGGNGYTFGSGTRLTVV.

V usage is TRBV2 and J usage is TRBJ1-6; 7 nucleotides agree with TRBD1. This CDR3 has 15 amino acids. Unmatched junction bases numbered 9, after V lost 7 bases and J lost 6 bases. Germline V gene sequence: CDR1 SNHLY, CDR2 FYNNEI. CDR3 sequence: CASKTGTDFNSPLHF. The CDR3 region has the DNA TGTGCCAGCAAGACCGGGACAGACTTTAATTCACCCCTCCACTTT.

V is TRBV30 and J is TRBJ1-3; 8 nucleotides match TRBD1. This CDR3 spans 15 amino acids. V lost 3 bases and J lost 0; bases outside the gene matches: 4. Germline CDR1 GTSNPN, CDR2 SVGIG (reference sequence). The CDR3 spells CAWSRTGSSGNTIYF. The DNA for the CDR3 is TGTGCCTGGAGCCGGACAGGGAGCTCTGGAAACACCATATATTTT.